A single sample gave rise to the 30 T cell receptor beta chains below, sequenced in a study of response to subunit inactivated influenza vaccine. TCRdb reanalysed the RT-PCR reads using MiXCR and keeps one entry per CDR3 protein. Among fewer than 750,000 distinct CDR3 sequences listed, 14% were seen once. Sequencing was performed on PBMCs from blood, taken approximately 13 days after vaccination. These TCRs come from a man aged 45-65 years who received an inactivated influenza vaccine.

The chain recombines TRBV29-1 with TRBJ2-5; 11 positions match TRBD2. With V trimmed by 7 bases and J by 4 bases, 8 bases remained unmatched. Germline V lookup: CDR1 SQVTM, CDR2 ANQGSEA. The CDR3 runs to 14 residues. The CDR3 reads CSADSGRAVETQYF. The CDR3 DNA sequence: TGCAGCGCCGATAGCGGGAGGGCGGTAGAGACCCAGTACTTC.

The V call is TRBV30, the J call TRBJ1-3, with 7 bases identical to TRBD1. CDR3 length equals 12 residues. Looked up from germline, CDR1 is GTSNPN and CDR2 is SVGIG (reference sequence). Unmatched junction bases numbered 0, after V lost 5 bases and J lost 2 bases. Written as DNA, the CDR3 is TGTGCCTGGGACAGGGCTGGAAACACCATATATTTT. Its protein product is CAWDRAGNTIYF.

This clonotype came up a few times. CDR3 sequence: CASSQDFPGVETQYF. In nucleotides, the CDR3 is TGTGCCAGCAGCCAAGATTTCCCTGGGGTAGAGACCCAGTACTTC. The chain combines TRBV3-1 with TRBJ2-5, with D uncertain. Trimming removed 0 bases at V and 4 bases at J, with 12 bases between. This CDR3 is 15 amino acids long. The germline gives CDR1 LGHDT, CDR2 YNNKEL (reference sequence).

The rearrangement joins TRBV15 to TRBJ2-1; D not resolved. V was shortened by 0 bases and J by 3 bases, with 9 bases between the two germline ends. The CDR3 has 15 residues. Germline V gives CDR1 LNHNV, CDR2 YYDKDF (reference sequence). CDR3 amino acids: CATSRDVAVYNEQFF. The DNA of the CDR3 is TGTGCCACCAGCAGAGATGTTGCGGTCTACAATGAGCAGTTCTTC.

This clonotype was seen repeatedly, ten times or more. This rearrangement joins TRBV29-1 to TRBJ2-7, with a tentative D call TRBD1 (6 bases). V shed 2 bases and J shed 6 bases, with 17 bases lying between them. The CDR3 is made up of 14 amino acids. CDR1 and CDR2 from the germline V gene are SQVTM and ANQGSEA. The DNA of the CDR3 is TGCAGCGTTGAATATACCAGGGGAGCCGGCGAGCAGTACTTC. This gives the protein CSVEYTRGAGEQYF.

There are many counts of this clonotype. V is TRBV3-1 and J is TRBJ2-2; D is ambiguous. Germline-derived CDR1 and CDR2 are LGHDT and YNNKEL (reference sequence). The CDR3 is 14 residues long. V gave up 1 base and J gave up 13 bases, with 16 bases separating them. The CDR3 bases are TGTGCCAGCAGCCAAGCCTCCGGTCCGCTCCCGCTGTTTTTT. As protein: CASSQASGPLPLFF.

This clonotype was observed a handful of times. CDR3 loop: CAGGDSSYEQYF. The CDR3 DNA is TGCGCCGGGGGGGACTCCTCCTACGAGCAGTACTTC. The chain uses TRBV10-1 and TRBJ2-7; 7 nucleotides align to TRBD2. J gave up 0 bases and V 11 bases, and 4 bases lay outside the gene matches. Germline CDR1 WNHNN, CDR2 SYGVQD (reference sequence). The CDR3 extends over 12 amino acids.

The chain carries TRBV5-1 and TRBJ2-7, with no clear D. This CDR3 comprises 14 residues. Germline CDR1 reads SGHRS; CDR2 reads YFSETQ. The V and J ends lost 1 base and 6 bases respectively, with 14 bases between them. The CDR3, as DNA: TGCGCCAGCAGCTTGTCGTACTCCAACGGCGAGCAGTACTTC. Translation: CASSLSYSNGEQYF.

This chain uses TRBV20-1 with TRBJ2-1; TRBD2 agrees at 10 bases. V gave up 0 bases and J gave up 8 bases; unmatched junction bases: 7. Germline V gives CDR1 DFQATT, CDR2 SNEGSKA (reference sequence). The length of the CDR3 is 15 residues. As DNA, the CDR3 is TGCAGTGCTAGAGAGGGGGCTAGCGGGGGTTATGAGCAGTTCTTC. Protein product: CSAREGASGGYEQFF.

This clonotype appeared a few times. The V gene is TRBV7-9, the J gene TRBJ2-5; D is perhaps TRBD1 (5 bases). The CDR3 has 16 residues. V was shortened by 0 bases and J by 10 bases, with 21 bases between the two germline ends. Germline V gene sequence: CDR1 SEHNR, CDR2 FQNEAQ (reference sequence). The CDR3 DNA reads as TGTGCCAGCAGCTTAGCTGCGCCCGAGTCCAGGGCCTTCCAGTACTTC. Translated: CASSLAAPESRAFQYF.

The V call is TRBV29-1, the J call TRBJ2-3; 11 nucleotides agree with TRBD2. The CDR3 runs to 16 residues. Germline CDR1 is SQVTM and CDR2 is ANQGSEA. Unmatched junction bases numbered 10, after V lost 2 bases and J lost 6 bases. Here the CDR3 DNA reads TGCAGCGTTGAACTAGTAACTAGCGGGGGAGCGGATACGCAGTATTTT. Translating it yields CSVELVTSGGADTQYF.

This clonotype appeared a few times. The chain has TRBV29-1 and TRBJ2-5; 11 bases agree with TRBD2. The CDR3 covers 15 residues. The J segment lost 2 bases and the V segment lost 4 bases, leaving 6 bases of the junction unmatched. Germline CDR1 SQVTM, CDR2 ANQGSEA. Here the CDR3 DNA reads TGCAGCGTTGTGTTACTAGCGGGGGCACAAGAGACCCAGTACTTC. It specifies CSVVLLAGAQETQYF. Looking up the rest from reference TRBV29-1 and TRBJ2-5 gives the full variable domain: SAVISQKPSRDICQRGTSLTIQCQVDSQVTMMFWYRQQPGQSLTLIATANQGSEATYESGFVIDKFPISRPNLTFSTLTVSNMSPEDSSIYLCSVVLLAGAQETQYFGPGTRLLVL.

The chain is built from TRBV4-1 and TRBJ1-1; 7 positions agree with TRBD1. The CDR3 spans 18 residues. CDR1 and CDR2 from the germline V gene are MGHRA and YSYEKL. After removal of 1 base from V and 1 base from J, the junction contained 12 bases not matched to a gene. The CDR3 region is CASSQGTGKWDWNTEAFF. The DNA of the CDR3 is TGCGCCAGCAGCCAAGGGACAGGTAAATGGGACTGGAACACTGAAGCTTTCTTT.

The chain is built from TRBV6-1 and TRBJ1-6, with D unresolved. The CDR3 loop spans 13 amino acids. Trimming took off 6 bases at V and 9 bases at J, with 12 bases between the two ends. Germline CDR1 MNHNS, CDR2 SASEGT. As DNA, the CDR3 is TGTGCCAGCAGGTCCATGATCGGTTCACCCCTCCACTTT. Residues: CASRSMIGSPLHF.

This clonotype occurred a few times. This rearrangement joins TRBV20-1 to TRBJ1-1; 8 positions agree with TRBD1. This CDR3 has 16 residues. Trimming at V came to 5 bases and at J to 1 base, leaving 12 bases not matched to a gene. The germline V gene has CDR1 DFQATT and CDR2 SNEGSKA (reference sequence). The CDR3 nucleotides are TGCAGTGCTCCCGACCCCGGACAGGGCGCGAACACTGAAGCTTTCTTT. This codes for CSAPDPGQGANTEAFF.

The CDR3 DNA reads TGCGCCAGCAGCTTGGCACTCGGGACAGCTGAAAAACTGTTTTTT. It translates to CASSLALGTAEKLFF. This rearrangement joins TRBV5-1 to TRBJ1-4; 7 nucleotides match TRBD1. CDR3 length: 15 amino acids. V lost 0 bases to trimming and J lost 7 bases; unmatched junction nucleotides: 6. In germline, CDR1 is SGHRS, CDR2 YFSETQ.

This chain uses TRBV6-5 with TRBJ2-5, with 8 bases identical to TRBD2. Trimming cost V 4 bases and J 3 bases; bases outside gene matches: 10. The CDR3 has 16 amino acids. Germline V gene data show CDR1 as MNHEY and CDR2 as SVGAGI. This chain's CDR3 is CASSSLPLAAKETQYF. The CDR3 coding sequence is TGTGCCAGCAGTTCACTACCACTAGCGGCTAAAGAGACCCAGTACTTC.

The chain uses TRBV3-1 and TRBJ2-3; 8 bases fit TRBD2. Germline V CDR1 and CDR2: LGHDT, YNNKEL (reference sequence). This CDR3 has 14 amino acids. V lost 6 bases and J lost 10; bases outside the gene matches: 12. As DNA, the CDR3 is TGTGCCAGCAGTCACCGGACTAGCCAGAAAGCGCAGTATTTT. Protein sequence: CASSHRTSQKAQYF.

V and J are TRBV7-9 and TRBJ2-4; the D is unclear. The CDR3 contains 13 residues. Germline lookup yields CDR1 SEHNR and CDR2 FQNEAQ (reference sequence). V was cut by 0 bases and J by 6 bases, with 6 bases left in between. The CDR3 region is CASSLAQVNIQYF. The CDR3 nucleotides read TGTGCCAGCAGCTTAGCGCAAGTAAACATTCAGTACTTC.

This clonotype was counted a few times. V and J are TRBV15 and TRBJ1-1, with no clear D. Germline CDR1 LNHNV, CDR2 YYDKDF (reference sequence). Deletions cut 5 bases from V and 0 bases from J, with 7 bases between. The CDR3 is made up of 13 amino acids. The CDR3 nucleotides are TGTGCCACCAGCCGACGAGTGAACACTGAAGCTTTCTTT. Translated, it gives CATSRRVNTEAFF.

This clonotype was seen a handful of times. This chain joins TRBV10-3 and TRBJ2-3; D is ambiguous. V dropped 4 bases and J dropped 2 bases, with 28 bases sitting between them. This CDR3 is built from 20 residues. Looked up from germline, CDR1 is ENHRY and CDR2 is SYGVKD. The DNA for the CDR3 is TGTGCCATCAGTGTAACTTTCTTGGGTTCGCTCCTCGATCCCACAGATACGCAGTATTTT. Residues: CAISVTFLGSLLDPTDTQYF.

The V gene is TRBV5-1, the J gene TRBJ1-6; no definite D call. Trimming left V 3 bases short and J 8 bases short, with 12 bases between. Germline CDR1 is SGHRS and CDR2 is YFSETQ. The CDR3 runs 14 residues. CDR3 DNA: TGCGCCAGCAGCTCCCCCTCCCGGGATTCACCCCTCCACTTT. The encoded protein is CASSSPSRDSPLHF.

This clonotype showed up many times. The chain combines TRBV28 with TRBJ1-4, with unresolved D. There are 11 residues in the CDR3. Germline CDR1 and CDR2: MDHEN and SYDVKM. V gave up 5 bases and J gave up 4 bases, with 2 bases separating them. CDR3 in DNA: TGTGCCAGCAGTCTTAATGAAAAACTGTTTTTT. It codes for CASSLNEKLFF.

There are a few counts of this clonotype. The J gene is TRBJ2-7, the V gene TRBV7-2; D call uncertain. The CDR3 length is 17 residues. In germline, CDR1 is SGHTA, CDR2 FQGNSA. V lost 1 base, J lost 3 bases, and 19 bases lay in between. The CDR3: CASSLVPKGGAYYEQYF. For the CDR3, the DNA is TGTGCCAGCAGCTTAGTGCCCAAGGGCGGTGCCTACTACGAGCAGTACTTC.

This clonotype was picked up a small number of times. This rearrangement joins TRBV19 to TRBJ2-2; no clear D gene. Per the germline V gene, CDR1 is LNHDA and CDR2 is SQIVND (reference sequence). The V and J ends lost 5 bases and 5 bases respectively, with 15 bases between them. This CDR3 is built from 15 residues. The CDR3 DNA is TGTGCCAGTAGTTCCAGCCTTCGGTGGACCGGGGAGCTGTTTTTT. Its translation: CASSSSLRWTGELFF.

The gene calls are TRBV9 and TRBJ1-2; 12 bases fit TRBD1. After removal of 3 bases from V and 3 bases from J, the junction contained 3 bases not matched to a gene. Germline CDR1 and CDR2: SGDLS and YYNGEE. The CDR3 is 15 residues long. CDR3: CASSAGTGGDYGYTF. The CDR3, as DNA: TGTGCCAGCAGCGCCGGGACAGGGGGCGACTATGGCTACACCTTC.

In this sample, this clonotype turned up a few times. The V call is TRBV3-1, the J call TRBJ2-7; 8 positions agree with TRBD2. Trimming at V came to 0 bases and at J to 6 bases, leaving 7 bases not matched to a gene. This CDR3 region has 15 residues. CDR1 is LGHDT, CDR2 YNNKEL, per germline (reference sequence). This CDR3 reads CASSQEPTSVFEQYF. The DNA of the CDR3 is TGTGCCAGCAGCCAAGAACCGACTAGCGTCTTCGAGCAGTACTTC.

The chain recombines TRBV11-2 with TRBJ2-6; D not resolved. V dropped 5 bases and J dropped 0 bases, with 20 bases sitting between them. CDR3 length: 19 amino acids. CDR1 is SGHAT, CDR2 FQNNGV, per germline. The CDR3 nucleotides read TGTGCCAGCAGCCCTTCCGGAAGTCAGTACGTCTCTGGGGCCAACGTCCTGACTTTC. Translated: CASSPSGSQYVSGANVLTF.

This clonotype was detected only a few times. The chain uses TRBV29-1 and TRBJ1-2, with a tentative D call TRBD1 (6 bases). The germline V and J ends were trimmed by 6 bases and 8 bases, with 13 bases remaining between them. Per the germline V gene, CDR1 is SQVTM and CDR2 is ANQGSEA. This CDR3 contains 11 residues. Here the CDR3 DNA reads TGCAGCGTAGCCAGGGGATACGGCTACACCTTC. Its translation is CSVARGYGYTF.

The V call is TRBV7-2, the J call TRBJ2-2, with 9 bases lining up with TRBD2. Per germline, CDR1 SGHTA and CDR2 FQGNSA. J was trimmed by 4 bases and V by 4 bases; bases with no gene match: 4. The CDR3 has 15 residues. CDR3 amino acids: CASSSASGITGELFF. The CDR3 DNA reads TGTGCCAGCAGCTCTGCTAGCGGGATCACCGGGGAGCTGTTTTTT.